This T cell receptor beta chain is from a study of early T cells in non-severe SARS-CoV-2 infection. In the study overall: Chains from this unsorted whole-blood bulk RNA could not be paired. Regarding the study as a whole: Clonotype matching in VDJdb favored anti-spike CD8 responses and did not capture private and CD4 specificities.

This CDR3 region has 15 residues. The J segment lost 7 bases and the V segment lost 4 bases, leaving 8 bases of the junction unmatched. Germline CDR1 reads SEHNR; CDR2 reads FQNEAQ (reference sequence). The library protocol tagged individual cDNA molecules with unique molecular identifiers. TCRdb itself ran the 5' RACE reads through MiXCR, one entry per CDR3 protein. Altogether tens of thousands of distinct CDR3 sequences are present, 5.3% being singletons, with the ten largest covering around 4.3%. This clonotype was counted ten times or more. Its antigen is still unknown. The specimen was whole blood. The receptor's source is an adult who was a healthcare worker with PCR-confirmed SARS-CoV-2 infection or an uninfected control (not recorded which). The chain couples TRBV7-9 to TRBJ1-5; 9 bases match TRBD1. The CDR3 here is CASSSGQGDIQPQHF. CDR3 DNA: TGTGCCAGCAGCTCGGGACAGGGTGATATCCAGCCCCAGCATTTT.